Given below is one T cell receptor (beta chain) in context. Antigen: not known. This entry comes from a study of response to subunit inactivated influenza vaccine. TCRdb reanalysed the RT-PCR reads using MiXCR and keeps one entry per CDR3 protein. The sample yields 500,000 to 600,000 distinct CDR3 sequences, 12% seen once. Study conclusions and caveats: Authors suggested that a seasonal influenza vaccination recruits few new T cells each time.

V lost 3 bases and J 0 bases, leaving 10 bases between the germline ends. The CDR3 covers 15 residues. CDR1 is SGHRS and CDR2 is YFSETQ in the germline V gene. The starting material was PBMCs from blood, obtained on the day of vaccination. This chain joins TRBV5-1 and TRBJ1-3; tentatively, D is TRBD1 (5 bases). This TCR was recovered from a man aged 50 or older who received an inactivated influenza vaccine. CDR3 nucleotides: TGCGCCAGCAGCTGGGAAACAGGCTCTGGAAACACCATATATTTT. It specifies CASSWETGSGNTIYF.